The entry below describes one T cell receptor beta chain. Its antigen is undetermined. The data were produced by immunoSEQ multiplex PCR, yet TCRdb's version contains in-frame clones alone and is incomplete. Of about 330,000 clones listed, 87% are singletons. The CDR3 sequence is 14 residues long. The J segment lost 0 bases and the V segment lost 3 bases, leaving 1 base of the junction unmatched. Per germline, CDR1 LNHDA and CDR2 SQIVND (reference sequence). The donors were in the approximately 120-subject validation cohort; that cohort was separate from the approximately 700-subject first cohort. The source of the sample is a study of cytomegalovirus exposure and HLA in healthy donors. At the level of the study: Per a later analysis, the 666 first-cohort and 100 to 150 validation repertoires shared one platform.

Study-level points and caveats: There were about 160 TCR beta chains listed as cytomegalovirus-associated. Reports indicated that the classifier achieved high specificity and sensitivity in diagnosing cytomegalovirus status.

The source material was PBMCs. The J gene is TRBJ2-7, the V gene TRBV19, with TRBD1 identical over 8 bases. The sequence was collected from a woman aged 30 to 39 in good health and CMV-seropositive. DNA of the CDR3: TGTGCCAGTAGTATCAGGGGGCCCTCCTACGAGCAGTACTTC. Protein sequence: CASSIRGPSYEQYF.